This T cell receptor (beta chain) emerged from a study of T cell responses to AZD1222 COVID-19 vaccine. The data were produced by immunoSEQ multiplex PCR, yet TCRdb's version contains in-frame clones alone and is incomplete. This table holds around 160,000 clones, around nine tenths found once. Study-wide results and caveats: Seropositivity was recorded at baseline in only 6 or 7 AZD1222 recipients. Donors skewed white British and female; clonal diversity was possibly underestimated. Regions left unmutated in variants are reportedly the target of nearly half of spike-specific TCRs.

The V and J ends lost 4 bases and 4 bases, in that order; junction bases with no gene match: 3. CDR1 and CDR2 (germline): LNHDA, SQIVND (reference sequence). The CDR3 consists of 13 residues. For this clone: Its specificity is not known.

Material: peripheral blood, obtained on day 0 of MenACWY control vaccination. The source is an adult in good health. The chain is built from TRBV19 and TRBJ2-7, with 8 bases aligning to TRBD1. The CDR3 DNA reads TGTGCCAGTAGTAGGACAGGGCAGTACGAGCAGTACTTC. Translation: CASSRTGQYEQYF.